The 25 T cell receptor beta chains below were found in one sample sequenced in a study of blood T cell repertoires in COVID-19. Here immunoSEQ multiplex PCR was the method, and the copy in TCRdb shows in-frame clones only, minus some. The data show 350,000 to 400,000 clones, 80% to 90% seen once. Input material: PBMCs or T cells enriched from blood (not recorded which). These receptors came from a man younger than 35 who had recovered from COVID-19.

This chain uses TRBV7-2 with TRBJ1-6, with D perhaps matching TRBD1 (6 bases). Germline V gives CDR1 SGHTA, CDR2 FQGNSA. The V gene lost 1 base and the J gene lost 9 bases, with 16 bases spanning the gap. The length of the CDR3 is 16 residues. The DNA for the CDR3 is TGTGCCAGCAGCTTAGATGCACAGGGAAGGCGTTCACCCCTCCACTTT. It translates to CASSLDAQGRRSPLHF.

The genes are TRBV27 and TRBJ1-1; a weak D match, TRBD1 (5 bases). The V gene's germline CDR1 is MNHEY and CDR2 SMNVEV (reference sequence). CDR3 length equals 14 residues. V lost 5 bases, J lost 5 bases, and 15 bases lay in between. DNA for the CDR3: TGTGCCAGCAGTGCCGCAGGGAGGAAGACTGAAGCTTTCTTT. As protein: CASSAAGRKTEAFF.

The genes are TRBV19 and TRBJ2-7, with TRBD1 matching 8 bases. Germline CDR1 and CDR2: LNHDA and SQIVND (reference sequence). The V gene end was trimmed by 4 bases and the J gene end by 6 bases; junction bases not matched to a gene: 5. The CDR3 spans 13 residues. CDR3 nucleotide sequence: TGTGCCAGTAGTACCAGACAGGGGAGCGAGCAGTACTTC. This sequence encodes CASSTRQGSEQYF.

DNA of the CDR3: TGTGCCAGCAGTTCCCCCATCCGGGGCTATGGCTACACCTTC. Encoded protein: CASSSPIRGYGYTF. The chain links TRBV27 to TRBJ1-2; D not certain. The V gene lost 4 bases and the J gene lost 4 bases, with 13 bases spanning the gap. The germline V gene encodes CDR1 MNHEY and CDR2 SMNVEV (reference sequence). The CDR3 has 14 amino acids.

V is TRBV14 and J is TRBJ2-1; 11 positions match TRBD2. This CDR3 comprises 15 residues. With V trimmed by 4 bases and J by 4 bases, 3 bases remained unmatched. Germline CDR1 SGHDN, CDR2 FVKESK. The CDR3 DNA follows: TGTGCCAGCAGCCTAACTAGCGGGAGTTACAATGAGCAGTTCTTC. This translates into CASSLTSGSYNEQFF.

The chain joins TRBV24-1 to TRBJ1-2, with 11 bases aligning to TRBD1. The CDR3 extends over 14 amino acids. V gave up 4 bases and J gave up 6 bases; unmatched junction bases: 3. Germline-derived CDR1 and CDR2 are KGHDR and SFDVKD. The CDR3 protein is CATSEEDRGHGYTF. In nucleotides, the CDR3 is TGTGCCACCAGTGAAGAGGACAGGGGGCATGGCTACACCTTC.

The V call is TRBV5-4, the J call TRBJ2-5; 9 bases align to TRBD1. Germline assignment: CDR1 SGHNT and CDR2 YYREEE (reference sequence). The CDR3 contains 16 residues. J lost 5 bases, V lost 4 bases, and 12 bases had no gene match. The CDR3: CASSRGSGTGYETQYF. In DNA, the CDR3 is TGTGCCAGCAGCAGGGGATCCGGGACAGGGTACGAGACCCAGTACTTC.

J is TRBJ2-1 and V is TRBV6-5; 7 nucleotides line up with TRBD2. This CDR3 comprises 11 residues. Germline trimming cut 6 bases from V and 10 bases from J; bases unmatched to any gene: 3. Germline V gene sequence: CDR1 MNHEY, CDR2 SVGAGI. In nucleotides, the CDR3 is TGTGCCAGCAGGAGGGAGGGGGAGCAGTTCTTC. This gives the protein CASRREGEQFF.

The chain joins TRBV5-1 to TRBJ2-2; 7 positions agree with TRBD1. The CDR3 extends over 16 amino acids. Germline trimming cut 2 bases from V and 5 bases from J; bases unmatched to any gene: 9. The germline V gene has CDR1 SGHRS and CDR2 YFSETQ. This CDR3 reads CASSLQGPSWTGELFF. CDR3 sequence (DNA): TGCGCCAGCAGCTTACAGGGGCCAAGTTGGACCGGGGAGCTGTTTTTT.

The rearrangement joins TRBV3-1 (or the pseudogene TRBV3-2) to TRBJ1-6; D unresolved. Trimming left V 1 base short and J 12 bases short, with 10 bases between. The germline gives CDR1 LGHDT, CDR2 YNNKEL (reference sequence). There are 13 residues in the CDR3. CDR3 protein: CASSQGRVRPLHF. The CDR3 nucleotides are TGTGCCAGCAGCCAAGGACGGGTACGACCCCTCCACTTT.

The V and J genes are TRBV4-3 and TRBJ1-4; TRBD1 agrees at 8 bases. J was trimmed by 8 bases and V by 1 base; bases with no gene match: 6. This CDR3 is built from 15 residues. Germline CDR1 reads LGHNA; CDR2 reads YSLEER. In DNA form, the CDR3 reads TGCGCCAGCAGCCAAGGGACAGGGCCGGGAGAAAAACTGTTTTTT. Its protein product is CASSQGTGPGEKLFF.

CDR3 loop: CASSVGTANEAFF. DNA for the CDR3: TGTGCCAGCAGCGTAGGGACAGCCAATGAAGCTTTCTTT. The chain links TRBV9 to TRBJ1-1; TRBD1 might be the D (6 bases). With 0 bases removed from V and 7 bases from J, the gap between germline ends came to 10 bases. CDR1 and CDR2 from the germline V gene are SGDLS and YYNGEE. The CDR3 runs 13 residues.

This chain links TRBV11-3 with TRBJ2-1, with 7 bases aligning to TRBD1. Germline CDR1 and CDR2: SGHNT and YENEEA. V trimming: 1 base; J trimming: 5 bases; junction bases outside the gene matches: 5. The CDR3 has 15 residues. The CDR3: CASSLGGQTDNEQFF. DNA for the CDR3: TGTGCCAGCAGCTTAGGGGGACAGACAGACAATGAGCAGTTCTTC.

The chain employs TRBV6-6 and TRBJ1-6; possible D gene TRBD1, 5 bases. Between the trimmed V and J ends, which lost 8 bases and 6 bases, there was a span of 11 bases. Germline V gene sequence: CDR1 MNHNY, CDR2 SVGAGI (reference sequence). The CDR3 is 13 amino acids. CDR3 amino acids: CASRRGTNSPLHF. The DNA for the CDR3 is TGTGCCAGCCGGAGGGGAACTAATTCACCCCTCCACTTT.

The J gene is TRBJ2-7, the V gene TRBV19; 8 bases are a match to TRBD2. The trim removed 3 bases at V and 0 bases at J, leaving 4 bases unmatched. This CDR3 spans 15 amino acids. Germline assignment: CDR1 LNHDA and CDR2 SQIVND (reference sequence). CDR3 nucleotide sequence: TGTGCCAGTAGTATTTTCCTAGCGGGCTCCTACGAGCAGTACTTC. Translated: CASSIFLAGSYEQYF.

This clone came up a few times. This same CDR3 is encoded by further DNA sequences in the sample. The chain is built from TRBV15 and TRBJ2-7, with a weak D call TRBD1 (7 bases). Germline CDR1 LNHNV, CDR2 YYDKDF (reference sequence). This CDR3 region has 15 residues. Trimming stripped 1 base from V and 0 bases from J, with 10 bases between. The CDR3 sequence: CATSRGGDSSYEQYF. For the CDR3, the DNA is TGTGCCACCAGCAGAGGCGGGGACAGCTCCTACGAGCAGTACTTC.

V gene TRBV6-5 combines with J gene TRBJ2-1, with 8 bases identical to TRBD2. This CDR3 contains 14 residues. V trimming: 2 bases; J trimming: 9 bases; junction bases outside the gene matches: 6. Germline V gene data show CDR1 as MNHEY and CDR2 as SVGAGI. CDR3 in amino acids: CASSYGTREGEQFF. CDR3 nucleotide sequence: TGTGCCAGCAGTTACGGGACTAGGGAGGGTGAGCAGTTCTTC.

V usage is TRBV6-5 and J usage is TRBJ2-5, with a tentative D call TRBD1 (8 bases). Per germline, CDR1 MNHEY and CDR2 SVGAGI. CDR3 length equals 15 residues. Trimming pared 7 bases from V and 4 bases from J, leaving 19 bases between. The DNA of the CDR3 is TGTGCCAGCAAGAACTCAGGGGGCGGGGGAGAGACCCAGTACTTC. The encoded protein is CASKNSGGGGETQYF.

This chain uses TRBV29-1 with TRBJ2-1; D is unresolved. Germline V gene lookup returns CDR1 SQVTM and CDR2 ANQGSEA. The V end lost 7 bases, the J end lost 6 bases, and 7 bases lay between the germline ends. The CDR3 covers 10 residues. The CDR3 DNA reads as TGCAGCGGAGCGCTCAATGAGCAGTTCTTC. This codes for CSGALNEQFF.

The CDR3 loop is CASRVGGNGYTF. The CDR3 coding sequence is TGTGCCAGTAGGGTAGGGGGAAATGGCTACACCTTC. This chain uses TRBV19 with TRBJ1-2; tentative D call: TRBD1 (6 bases). The CDR3 extends over 12 amino acids. With 6 bases removed from V and 6 bases from J, the gap between germline ends came to 11 bases. CDR1 LNHDA and CDR2 SQIVND come from the germline V gene (reference sequence).

The chain combines TRBV3-1 (or the pseudogene TRBV3-2) with TRBJ2-3; TRBD2 is a possible D gene (6 bases). There are 13 residues in the CDR3. Germline assignment: CDR1 LGHDT and CDR2 YNNKEL (reference sequence). V lost 4 bases and J lost 8, with 13 bases in between. CDR3 bases: TGTGCCAGCAGCCCGGGACTCCCCGTTACGCAGTATTTT. This encodes CASSPGLPVTQYF.

This sequence joins TRBV5-4 and TRBJ2-7, with 10 bases fitting TRBD1. This CDR3 region has 16 residues. CDR1 is SGHNT and CDR2 is YYREEE in the germline V gene (reference sequence). The V segment lost 4 bases and the J segment 5 bases; nucleotides outside the gene matches: 12. CDR3 residues: CASSPYTGTGDHEQYF. CDR3 nucleotide sequence: TGTGCCAGCAGCCCTTATACCGGGACAGGGGACCACGAGCAGTACTTC.

Comments on this clone: The same CDR3 can be traced to other DNA sequences in this sample. The rearrangement joins TRBV5-1 to TRBJ1-5; D remains unclear. The length of the CDR3 is 14 residues. With 4 bases removed from V and 0 bases from J, the gap between germline ends came to 8 bases. The V gene's germline CDR1 is SGHRS and CDR2 YFSETQ. For the CDR3, the DNA is TGCGCCAGCAGCCCTGGAGATAGCAATCAGCCCCAGCATTTT. This encodes CASSPGDSNQPQHF.

The rearrangement uses TRBV28 and TRBJ1-1; D unresolved. Germline CDR1 MDHEN, CDR2 SYDVKM. This CDR3 has 13 amino acids. Trimming cost V 6 bases and J 0 bases, with 8 bases left between them. CDR3 in amino acids: CASSLELNTEAFF. In DNA form, the CDR3 reads TGTGCCAGCAGCCTAGAGTTGAACACTGAAGCTTTCTTT.

The chain recombines TRBV19 with TRBJ1-6, with 8 nucleotides matching TRBD1. The CDR3 spans 15 residues. Per the germline V gene, CDR1 is LNHDA and CDR2 is SQIVND (reference sequence). Trimming cost V 1 base and J 7 bases; bases outside gene matches: 3. CDR3 coding DNA: TGTGCCAGTAGTATAGGACAGGGGATAAATTCACCCCTCCACTTT. Protein sequence: CASSIGQGINSPLHF.